This entry describes one T cell receptor (beta chain). Losses at the gene ends were 6 bases for V and 2 bases for J; bases not matched to a gene: 6. In germline, CDR1 is MDHEN, CDR2 SYDVKM. The CDR3 covers 14 residues. The data were obtained in a study of blood T cell repertoires in COVID-19. As for the study in general: The cDNA or gDNA used as material had been derived from T cells, B-cell-depleted T cells, or PBMCs.

The table came from immunoSEQ multiplex PCR; TCRdb's copy has only in-frame clones and leaves some out. The data hold approximately 170,000 clones, with 80% to 85% observed a single time. The sequence was obtained from a man aged 70-80 years with active or convalescent COVID-19. Sequenced sample: peripheral blood. The chain recombines TRBV28 with TRBJ1-1; 7 bases line up with TRBD1. The CDR3 region has the DNA TGTGCCAGCAGGCCGGGACAGTCAAACACTGAAGCTTTCTTT. Translation: CASRPGQSNTEAFF.